What follows is one T cell receptor beta chain and its context. As yet, its antigen is unknown. These data originate in a study of cytomegalovirus exposure and HLA in healthy donors. Across the study: Some 85 million unique TCRs, all from HLA-typed donors, were included in an early release of the data.

Primers for the PCR totalled 60 Vbeta and 13 Jbeta. This table comes from immunoSEQ multiplex PCR, and its TCRdb copy is limited to in-frame clones, with some not included. The repertoire holds tens of thousands of clones, roughly three quarters seen once, with around 3.5% in the top ten. Germline V gene data show CDR1 as SGDLS and CDR2 as YYNGEE. V was pared by 4 bases and J by 8 bases, with 19 bases between. The CDR3 is made up of 15 amino acids. Study observations and caveats: The authors judged a highly shared variant cluster likely a sequencing artifact. V- and J-gene trimming of TCR beta was linked (in a later analysis) to a missense DCLRE1C variant. In a later analysis, compared with equally common non-associated chains, HLA-associated beta chains were more expanded.

The chain is built from TRBV9 and TRBJ1-3, with D possibly TRBD1 on 6 matching bases. Sequences were obtained from PBMCs. The receptor's source is a man aged 30 to 39 in good health and CMV-seronegative. CDR3 amino acids: CASSFQGGGVDTIYF. CDR3 DNA: TGTGCCAGCAGCTTCCAGGGAGGGGGAGTTGACACCATATATTTT. The full variable domain, its missing parts supplied by reference TRBV9 and TRBJ1-3, is DSGVTQTPKHLITATGQRVTLRCSPRSGDLSVYWYQQSLDQGLQFLIQYYNGEERAKGNILERFSAQQFPDLHSELNLSSLELGDSALYFCASSFQGGGVDTIYFGEGSWLTVV.